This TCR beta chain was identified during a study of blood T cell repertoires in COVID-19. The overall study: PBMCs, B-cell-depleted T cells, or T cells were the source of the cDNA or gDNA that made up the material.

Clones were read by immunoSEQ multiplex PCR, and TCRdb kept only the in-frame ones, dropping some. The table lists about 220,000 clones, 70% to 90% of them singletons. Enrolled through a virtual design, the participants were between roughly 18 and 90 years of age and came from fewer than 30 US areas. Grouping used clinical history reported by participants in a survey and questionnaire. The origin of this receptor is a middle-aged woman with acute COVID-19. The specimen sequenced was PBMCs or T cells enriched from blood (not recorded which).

The CDR3 DNA reads as TGTGCCAGCAGTTTAACCCGGGGGACTGAAGCTTTCTTT. Translated, it gives CASSLTRGTEAFF. The gene calls are TRBV12-3 or TRBV12-4 and TRBJ1-1, with TRBD1 as a possible D gene (5 bases). With 2 bases removed from V and 5 bases from J, the gap between germline ends came to 9 bases. The CDR3 contains 13 residues.